This is a list of T cell receptor beta chains from one sample in a study of T cell repertoires in cytomegalovirus infection. TCRdb independently ran MiXCR on the reads; one entry per CDR3 protein. In the table there are around 240,000 distinct CDR3 sequences, 22% of which are singletons. Sequencing was carried out using CD8+ T cells from PBMCs. The receptor set was obtained from a human donor in good health (CMV status not recorded). Some clones in this sample may be carry-over from other donors' samples. CDR3s include the opening cysteine and the closing phenylalanine or tryptophan. A D gene is named only where the DNA matches it firmly. Rows give clone size only sometimes, using once, few, many, or a class for an expanded clone.

clone_size j_call d_call v_call cdr3_nt cdr3_aa
. TRBJ2-1 . TRBV3-1 TGTGCCAGCAGCCAGCTCGGGACTTTCAATGAGCAGTTCTTC CASSQLGTFNEQFF
. TRBJ1-1 . TRBV20-1 TGCAGTGCGCGGGTCAGGGCTAAACCTATGAACACTGAAGCTTTCTTT CSARVRAKPMNTEAFF
many TRBJ2-3 . TRBV7-2 TGTGCCAGCAGCTTAGGGCAGGGACGGTTTCAACACACAGATACGCAGTATTTT CASSLGQGRFQHTDTQYF
many TRBJ2-7 TRBD2 TRBV7-6 TGTGCCAGCAGCACCGGACTAGCGGGGGGTTCGGGCTCCTACGAGCAGTACTTC CASSTGLAGGSGSYEQYF
. TRBJ1-2 . TRBV5-1 TGCGCCAGCAGCTTGGAAGGGCCTGCCTATGGCTACACCTTC CASSLEGPAYGYTF
many TRBJ2-6 . TRBV12-3/TRBV12-4 TGTGCCAGCAGTTTCGCCAGGGCCCTCTCTGGGGCCAACGTCCTGACTTTC CASSFARALSGANVLTF
few TRBJ2-2 TRBD1 TRBV10-3 TGTGCCATCAGTCCCGGGACAGGACCCACCGGGGAGCTGTTTTTT CAISPGTGPTGELFF
. TRBJ1-2 . TRBV14 TGTGCCAGCAGCCAAGAATGGAAACCCAATGGCTACACCTTC CASSQEWKPNGYTF
medium-sized TRBJ2-3 . TRBV12-3/TRBV12-4 TGTGCCAGCAGTTTTTTGTCGGAAGATACGCAGTATTTT CASSFLSEDTQYF
. TRBJ2-2 . TRBV7-9 TGTGCCAGCAGCTTAAAAAGTTGGCCCGGGGAGCTGTTTTTT CASSLKSWPGELFF
many TRBJ2-5 TRBD1 TRBV7-9 TGTGCCAGCAGCTCGGACAGGTCCCAAGAGACCCAGTACTTC CASSSDRSQETQYF
. TRBJ1-2 . TRBV7-8 TGTGCCAGCAGCTTAGTGGACAGTAACTATGGCTACACCTTC CASSLVDSNYGYTF
few TRBJ2-3 TRBD2 TRBV12-3/TRBV12-4 TGTGCCAGCAGGGCTAGCGGGGGGTTTTTAGATACGCAGTATTTT CASRASGGFLDTQYF
. TRBJ1-4 . TRBV20-1 TGCAGTGCTACTGAGGGGATGGAAAAACTGTTTTTT CSATEGMEKLFF
few TRBJ1-1 . TRBV7-9 TGTGCCAGCAGGAGTACAGGGAACACTGAAGCTTTCTTT CASRSTGNTEAFF
. TRBJ2-3 . TRBV14 TGTGCCAGCAGCCAGTTAGCTGTAGATACGCAGTATTTT CASSQLAVDTQYF
. TRBJ1-2 . TRBV29-1 TGCAGCGTTGGCGGTGTGGCAGCCTCATGGGGCTACACCTTC CSVGGVAASWGYTF
many TRBJ2-1 TRBD1 TRBV7-3 TGTGCCAGCAGCCCCGGGACAGGGTGGAATGAGCAGTTCTTC CASSPGTGWNEQFF
many TRBJ1-3 . TRBV7-9 TGTGCCAGCAGCCAGGGAAGGACTTACTCTGGAAACACCATATATTTT CASSQGRTYSGNTIYF
many TRBJ2-1 . TRBV2 TGTGCCAGCAGTGAAGCGCCGGGTAATGAGCAGTTCTTC CASSEAPGNEQFF
few TRBJ1-2 TRBD1 TRBV19 TGTGCCAGTAGTTCCTCAGGGGGCGACTATGGCTACACCTTC CASSSSGGDYGYTF
many TRBJ2-3 TRBD2 TRBV7-6 TGTGCCAGCAGCTTAAGGACTAGCGGGGGAGACACAGATACGCAGTATTTT CASSLRTSGGDTDTQYF
few TRBJ2-5 TRBD1 TRBV6-5 TGTGCCAGCAGTCCCCCGGGACAGGGTAACCAAGAGACCCAGTACTTC CASSPPGQGNQETQYF
many TRBJ1-2 . TRBV2 TGTGCCAGCAGTGATGTATTGGCAGGGATGGGAGGCTACACCTTC CASSDVLAGMGGYTF
few TRBJ2-1 TRBD2 TRBV20-1 TGCAGTGCTAGTGGGGGGGGAGAGCAGTTCTTC CSASGGGEQFF
many TRBJ2-1 TRBD1 TRBV10-3 TGTGCCATCAGTGAGTCGGAGTGGACAGGGGGGAGCTCCGATGAGCAGTTCTTC CAISESEWTGGSSDEQFF
. TRBJ2-7 . TRBV5-1 TGCGCCAGCAGCTACGGGACGAACGAGCAGTACTTC CASSYGTNEQYF
. TRBJ2-1 . TRBV28 TGTGCCAGCAGTTCGTTATCGCAATTCTCCTACAATGAGCAGTTCTTC CASSSLSQFSYNEQFF
many TRBJ2-7 . TRBV28 TGTGCCAGCACCAAAGAGGCAGGCTCCTACGAGCAGTACTTC CASTKEAGSYEQYF
. TRBJ2-7 TRBD1 TRBV29-1 TGCAGCGTTTGGGGGACAGGGTTCTACGAGCAGTACTTC CSVWGTGFYEQYF
. TRBJ2-5 . TRBV28 TGTGCCAGCAGTCCGATCAGAGTCTGGATCCGGGAGACCCAGTACTTC CASSPIRVWIRETQYF
. TRBJ1-2 TRBD1 TRBV7-9 TGTGCCAGCAGCTTTGGACAGGGGGCGTGGGTTAACTATGGCTACACCTTC CASSFGQGAWVNYGYTF
. TRBJ1-2 TRBD1 TRBV7-9 TGTGCCAGCAGCTCGCTCGGGACAGGGTTGTATGGCTACACCTTC CASSSLGTGLYGYTF
. TRBJ2-7 TRBD2 TRBV7-4 TGTGCCAGCAGCAAAGGACTAGTGTCCTACGAGCAGTACTTC CASSKGLVSYEQYF
once TRBJ2-6 . TRBV15 TGTGCCACCAGCAGAGATCGGTCCTCTGGGGCCAACGTCCTGACTTTC CATSRDRSSGANVLTF
many TRBJ1-5 . TRBV7-8 TGTGCCAGCAGCTTCTTTCGGGACGCGAATCAGCCCCAGCATTTT CASSFFRDANQPQHF
medium-sized TRBJ2-1 TRBD2 TRBV7-8 TGTGCCAGCAGCTCTAGCGGGGGGGCCGGGGATGAGCAGTTCTTC CASSSSGGAGDEQFF
. TRBJ2-5 TRBD1 TRBV6-5 TGTGCCAGCAGTGCACAGGGGGAGGAGGAGACCCAGTACTTC CASSAQGEEETQYF
few TRBJ1-4 . TRBV28 TGTGCCAGCAGTTTATGGTCCGAAAACGGGGAAAAACTGTTTTTT CASSLWSENGEKLFF
. TRBJ2-7 . TRBV28 TGTGCCAGCAGTTTACGCTCAACGGGGGTTATCTCCGGAGAGCAGTACTTC CASSLRSTGVISGEQYF
few TRBJ2-2 . TRBV2 TGTGCCAGCAGGGCACAGAACACCGGGGAGCTGTTTTTT CASRAQNTGELFF
. TRBJ2-1 TRBD2 TRBV28 TGTTCCATTTCGGCTAGCGGGGGGCCTCACAATGAGCAGTTCTTC CSISASGGPHNEQFF
. TRBJ1-5 TRBD1 TRBV7-9 TGTGCCAGCAGTCTGACAGGGGAGGGAGCATGTTGCAATCAGCCCCAGCATTTT CASSLTGEGACCNQPQHF
few TRBJ2-7 . TRBV7-6 TGTGCCAGCAGCTTAAGTTCGGGCAGGGCGCGGGAGCAGTACTTC CASSLSSGRAREQYF
. TRBJ2-7 TRBD1 TRBV29-1 TGCAGCGTTGGCCCGGGGACAGCCCACTCCTACGAGCAGTACTTC CSVGPGTAHSYEQYF
. TRBJ1-1 . TRBV4-1 TGCGCCAGCAGCCTGAGTTGGCAGGCGAACACTGAAGCTTTCTTT CASSLSWQANTEAFF
. TRBJ1-3 . TRBV20-1 TGCAGTGCTAGGGACAGCAATGGAAACACCATATATTTT CSARDSNGNTIYF
many TRBJ1-2 . TRBV2 TGTGCCAGGCTGGTAGGATTTAACTATGGCTACACCTTC CARLVGFNYGYTF
many TRBJ1-1 . TRBV7-2 TGTGCCAGCAGCGAGGCCTGGAACACTGAAGCTTTCTTT CASSEAWNTEAFF
few TRBJ2-2 . TRBV13 TGTGCCAGCAGCCCCCGGGCCGGGGAGCTGTTTTTT CASSPRAGELFF
many TRBJ2-5 . TRBV7-2 TGTGCCAGCAGCTTATACCCCACCCAAGAGACCCAGTACTTC CASSLYPTQETQYF
. TRBJ2-1 . TRBV28 TGTGCCAGCAGTTTTAGAGATGAGCAGTTCTTC CASSFRDEQFF
many TRBJ1-1 . TRBV7-9 TGTGCCAGCAGCTTGGGGGACCAAATTGAAGCTTTCTTT CASSLGDQIEAFF
few TRBJ2-7 . TRBV7-8 TGTGCCAGCAGCTTAGCGCCGGTTAGCGAGCAGTACTTC CASSLAPVSEQYF
few TRBJ2-7 TRBD1 TRBV28 TGTGCCAGCAGACCGGACAGGGGGACCCACGAGCAGTACTTC CASRPDRGTHEQYF
. TRBJ1-2 . TRBV24-1 TGTGCCACCGGGAGACTTGAAATAGGGGCGAATGGCTACACCTTC CATGRLEIGANGYTF
many TRBJ1-5 . TRBV7-2 TGTGCCAGCAGCTTAGCTCAATATAGCAATCAGCCCCAGCATTTT CASSLAQYSNQPQHF
. TRBJ2-1 . TRBV5-1 TGCGCCAGCAGCTCCATTGGTCCAGGGGTCGCCAATGAGCAGTTCTTC CASSSIGPGVANEQFF
few TRBJ1-1 . TRBV2 TGTGCCAGCAGTGAGTCCGGGACCCCTCCTAACACTGAAGCTTTCTTT CASSESGTPPNTEAFF
many TRBJ2-1 . TRBV7-3 TGTGCCAGCAGCTTTACCAGCCCTGACGATGAGCAGTTCTTC CASSFTSPDDEQFF